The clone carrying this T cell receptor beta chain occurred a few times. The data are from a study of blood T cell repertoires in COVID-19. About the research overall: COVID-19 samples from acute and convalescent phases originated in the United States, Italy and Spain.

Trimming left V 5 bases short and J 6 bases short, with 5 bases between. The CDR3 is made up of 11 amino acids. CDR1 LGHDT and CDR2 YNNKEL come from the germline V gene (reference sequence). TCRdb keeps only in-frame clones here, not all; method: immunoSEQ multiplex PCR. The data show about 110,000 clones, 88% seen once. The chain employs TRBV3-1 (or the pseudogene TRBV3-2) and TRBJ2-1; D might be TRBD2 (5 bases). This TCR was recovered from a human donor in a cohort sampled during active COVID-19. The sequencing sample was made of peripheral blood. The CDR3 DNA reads TGTGCCAGCAGCGGGAGCAATGAGCAGTTCTTC. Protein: CASSGSNEQFF.